These T cell receptor beta chains were read from a single sample in a study of T cell repertoires in cytomegalovirus infection. TCRdb recomputed calls from the reads with MiXCR, one row per CDR3 protein. The sample carries 200,000 to 300,000 distinct CDR3 sequences, around 6.6% recorded once. Sequenced: PBMCs. The source of these receptors is a human donor in good health (CMV status not recorded). Some clones in this sample may be carry-over from other donors' samples. Each CDR3 is given without its conserved first and last residue.

j_gene | v_gene | CDR3aa
TRBJ1-2 | TRBV5-4 | ASSSELAYGYT
TRBJ2-2 | TRBV20-1 | SAADYRGGGELF
TRBJ1-2 | TRBV20-1 | SARDSRGYGYT
TRBJ1-3 | TRBV5-1 | ASSIGRTSGNTIY
TRBJ1-2 | TRBV5-1 | ASSLALDRFDYGYT
TRBJ1-2 | TRBV7-9 | ASSLKQGGGYT
TRBJ2-2 | TRBV12-3/TRBV12-4 | ASSYSGTNTGELF
TRBJ2-1 | TRBV5-5 | ASSLGWGAHNEQF
TRBJ1-3 | TRBV7-9 | ASRKATGIDGNTIY
TRBJ2-7 | TRBV29-1 | SAQQGTTYEQY
TRBJ1-6 | TRBV7-2 | ASSLGTGNNSPLH